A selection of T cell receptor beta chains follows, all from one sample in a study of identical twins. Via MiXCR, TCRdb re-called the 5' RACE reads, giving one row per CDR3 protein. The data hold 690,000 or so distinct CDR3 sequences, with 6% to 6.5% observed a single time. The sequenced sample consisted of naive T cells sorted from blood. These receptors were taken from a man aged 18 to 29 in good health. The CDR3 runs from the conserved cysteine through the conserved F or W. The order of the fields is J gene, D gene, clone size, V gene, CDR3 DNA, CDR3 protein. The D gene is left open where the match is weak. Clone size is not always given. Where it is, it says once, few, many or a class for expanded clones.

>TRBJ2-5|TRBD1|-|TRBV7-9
TGTGCCAGCAGCTCCGGGCCGGGACAGGGGAGGGAGACCCAGTACTTC
CASSSGPGQGRETQYF
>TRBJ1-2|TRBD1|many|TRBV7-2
TGTGCCAGCAGCTTATCGGGACAGGGGGCTCAGGATGCTTATGGCTACACCTTC
CASSLSGQGAQDAYGYTF
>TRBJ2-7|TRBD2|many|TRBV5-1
TGCGCCAGCAGCCCCGGACTAGCGGGAATTTACGAGCAGTACTTC
CASSPGLAGIYEQYF
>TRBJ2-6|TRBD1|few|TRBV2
TGTGCCAGCAGTGAGGACAGGGCTGGGGCCAACGTCCTGACTTTC
CASSEDRAGANVLTF
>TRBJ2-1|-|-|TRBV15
TGTGCCACCAGCAGAGATCGCGGGATGTATGAGCAGTTCTTC
CATSRDRGMYEQFF
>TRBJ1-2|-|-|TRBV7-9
TGTGCCAGCAGCTTAGAGGATGGCTACACCTTC
CASSLEDGYTF
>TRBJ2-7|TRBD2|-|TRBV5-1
TGCGCCAGCAGCTTGGGGGTCGGGACTAGCGGGAGGGCCCGCTCCTACGAGCAGTACTTC
CASSLGVGTSGRARSYEQYF
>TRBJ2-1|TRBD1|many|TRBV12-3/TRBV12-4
TGTGCCAGCAGGGGTTCCGGGACAGGGAGGAATGAGCAGTTCTTC
CASRGSGTGRNEQFF
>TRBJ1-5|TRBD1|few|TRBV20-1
TGCAGTGCTACCGGGACAGGGCTGTCTCAGCCCCAGCATTTT
CSATGTGLSQPQHF
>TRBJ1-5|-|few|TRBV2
TGTGCCAGCAGTGCCAACGGAAGGTGGGACAATAATCAGCCCCAGCATTTT
CASSANGRWDNNQPQHF
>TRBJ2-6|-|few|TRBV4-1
TGCGCCAGCAGCCGAGAGGCAGCTGGAGCGGGGGCCAACGTCCTGACTTTC
CASSREAAGAGANVLTF
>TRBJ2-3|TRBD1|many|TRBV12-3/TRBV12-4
TGTGCCAGCAGTTTAGTCCTAAGTGGTGGGACAGGGGATGGCACAGATACGCAGTATTTT
CASSLVLSGGTGDGTDTQYF
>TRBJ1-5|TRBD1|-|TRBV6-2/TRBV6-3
TGTGCCAGCAGTTACACTCAAGAAGCCGACAGGGGTAATCAGCCCCAGCATTTT
CASSYTQEADRGNQPQHF
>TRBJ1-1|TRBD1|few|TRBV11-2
TGTGCCAGCGTCTCCGGGACAGGTAGTAAGTTCTTT
CASVSGTGSKFF
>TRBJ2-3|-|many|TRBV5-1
TGCGCCAGCTGTACGGTGGGCACAGATACGCAGTATTTT
CASCTVGTDTQYF
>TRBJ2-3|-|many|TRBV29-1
TGCAGCGTTGAAGGTAGCGGCCTCACAGATACGCAGTATTTT
CSVEGSGLTDTQYF
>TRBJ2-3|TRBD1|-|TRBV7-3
TGTGCCAGCAGCTTAACGACAGGGGCGGCAGATACGCAGTATTTT
CASSLTTGAADTQYF
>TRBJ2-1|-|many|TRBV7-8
TGTGCCAGCAGGGGAGCGGGTTACTCCTACAATGAGCAGTTCTTC
CASRGAGYSYNEQFF
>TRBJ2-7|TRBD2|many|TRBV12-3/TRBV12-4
TGTGCCAGCAGTAAACTAGCGGTGTACGAGCAGTACTTC
CASSKLAVYEQYF
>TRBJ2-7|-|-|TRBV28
TGTGCCAGCAGCGCTAGGACCTACGAGCAGTACTTC
CASSARTYEQYF
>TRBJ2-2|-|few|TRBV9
TGTGCCAGCAGCCCGCCCGCGGGGTACACCGGGGAGCTGTTTTTT
CASSPPAGYTGELFF
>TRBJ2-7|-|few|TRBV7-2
TGTGCCAGCAGACTAGGGTCCCCTCTCTACGAGCAGTACTTC
CASRLGSPLYEQYF
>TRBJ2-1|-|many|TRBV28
TGTGCCAGCAGTTTCCAACGGACTCTCGATGAGCAGTTCTTC
CASSFQRTLDEQFF
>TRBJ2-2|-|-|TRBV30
TGTGCTAGGGAGGGGGGTGCCGGGGAGCTGTTTTTT
CAREGGAGELFF
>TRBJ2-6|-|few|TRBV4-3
TGCGCCAGCAGCCAAGACCTTCCGGGATCTGGGGCCAACGTCCTGACTTTC
CASSQDLPGSGANVLTF
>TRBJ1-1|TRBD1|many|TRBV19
TGTGCCAGTAGTAACACAGGGGGCGAAGCTTTCTTT
CASSNTGGEAFF
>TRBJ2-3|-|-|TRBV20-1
TGCAGTGCTCTCCGCCCGACAGATACGCAGTATTTT
CSALRPTDTQYF
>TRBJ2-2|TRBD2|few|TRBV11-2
TGTGCCAGCAGCTTACTGTGGCGGGAGGGGAACACCGGGGAGCTGTTTTTT
CASSLLWREGNTGELFF
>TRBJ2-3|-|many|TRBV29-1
TGCAGCGTTGAAGAGGTGGGTGGCACAGATACGCAGTATTTT
CSVEEVGGTDTQYF
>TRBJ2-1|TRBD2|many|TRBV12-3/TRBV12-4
TGTGCCAGCAGGCTAGCGGGAGTCTCCTACAATGAGCAGTTCTTC
CASRLAGVSYNEQFF
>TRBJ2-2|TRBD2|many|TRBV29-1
TGCAGCGGCTTAGCGGGAGAGATCACCGGGGAGCTGTTTTTT
CSGLAGEITGELFF
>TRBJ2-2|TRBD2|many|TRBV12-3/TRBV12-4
TGTGCCAGCAGTTTCGGCACTAGCGGGGAAGGGGCCGGGGAGCTGTTTTTT
CASSFGTSGEGAGELFF
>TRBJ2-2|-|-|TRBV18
TGTGCCAGCTCAATCATGCGCGGGGAGCTGTTTTTT
CASSIMRGELFF
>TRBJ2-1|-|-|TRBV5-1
TGCGCCAGCAGCTCCGTTCGTGGCAGGGGAGACAATGAGCAGTTCTTC
CASSSVRGRGDNEQFF
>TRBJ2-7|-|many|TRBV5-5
TGTGCCAGCAGCTTGGCCGGCAGGGGAGCCTACGAGCAGTACTTC
CASSLAGRGAYEQYF
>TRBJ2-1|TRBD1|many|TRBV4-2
TGTGCCAGCAGCCAAGAGGACAGGGAAAGCAATGAGCAGTTCTTC
CASSQEDRESNEQFF
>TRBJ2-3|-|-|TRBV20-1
TGCAGTGCTAGAGATTTTAGGTTCCCCCGCACAGATACGCAGTATTTT
CSARDFRFPRTDTQYF
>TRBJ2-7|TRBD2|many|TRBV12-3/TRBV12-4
TGTGCCAGCAGTCCCCTGGGACTAGCGAGCGGATACGAGCAGTACTTC
CASSPLGLASGYEQYF
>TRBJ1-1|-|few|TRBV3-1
TGTGCCAGCGGGAGGGGGAGGCACGAAGCTTTCTTT
CASGRGRHEAFF
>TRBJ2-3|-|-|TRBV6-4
TGTGCCAGCAGTGCTCCGTCGGGCAGGGACACAGATACGCAGTATTTT
CASSAPSGRDTDTQYF
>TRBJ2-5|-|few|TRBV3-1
TGTGCCAGCAGCCAAGGAGTCGTCCAAGAGACCCAGTACTTC
CASSQGVVQETQYF
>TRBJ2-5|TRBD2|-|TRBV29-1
TGCAGCGTTGACATCCTAGCGGGAGCGCAAGAGACCCAGTACTTC
CSVDILAGAQETQYF
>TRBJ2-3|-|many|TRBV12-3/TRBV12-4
TGTGCCAGCAGTCCCGAAGAATTACGAACAGATACGCAGTATTTT
CASSPEELRTDTQYF
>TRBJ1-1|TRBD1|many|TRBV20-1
TGCAGTGCTATGGACAGGGAGGCGACTGAAGCTTTCTTT
CSAMDREATEAFF
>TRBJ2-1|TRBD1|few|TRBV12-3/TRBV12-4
TGTGCAACTTCCCAGGGGGCCTCCTACAATGAGCAGTTCTTC
CATSQGASYNEQFF
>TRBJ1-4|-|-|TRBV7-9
TGTGCCAGCAGCCCCAGCGGACGGTTGCAGGTGGGCGAAAAACTGTTTTTT
CASSPSGRLQVGEKLFF
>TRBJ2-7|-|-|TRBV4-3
TGCGCCAGCAGCCCCAGCGGAACTACCGAGCAGTACTTC
CASSPSGTTEQYF
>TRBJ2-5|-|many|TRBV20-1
TGCAGTGCTAGGCCCCCGGGGCGGGAGACCCAGTACTTC
CSARPPGRETQYF
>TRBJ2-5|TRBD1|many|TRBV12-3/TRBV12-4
TGTGCCAGCAACCCGGGACAGCTACTACAAGAGACCCAGTACTTC
CASNPGQLLQETQYF
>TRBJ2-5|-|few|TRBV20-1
TGCAGTGCTAGAGACCCGGGAGAAGAGACCCAGTACTTC
CSARDPGEETQYF
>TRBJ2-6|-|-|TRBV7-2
TGTGCCAGCAGCCCCCTAGGGATTGGGGCCAACGTCCTGACTTTC
CASSPLGIGANVLTF
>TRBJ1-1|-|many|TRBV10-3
TGTGCCATCAGTGAGTCGGGAGTTACCTTCTTT
CAISESGVTFF
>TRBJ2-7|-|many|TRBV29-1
TGCAGCGTTGTTACGGGGAAGGTATCCTACGAGCAGTACTTC
CSVVTGKVSYEQYF
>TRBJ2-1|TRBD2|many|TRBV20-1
TGCAGTGCTAGCCTAGCGGGAGCGGGTGAGCAGTTCTTC
CSASLAGAGEQFF